Below are 12 T cell receptor beta chains sequenced from a single sample in a study of T cells after somatic rescue of genetic block. Repertoires were generated with immunoSEQ multiplex PCR, while TCRdb's copy carries only in-frame clones and drops some. This table holds 70,000 to 85,000 clones, just over 90% found once. Sequenced sample: peripheral blood mononuclear cells (PBMCs). Source of these receptors: a man in his thirties or forties.

The chain employs TRBV28 and TRBJ1-4; perhaps TRBD1 as D (5 bases). Per the germline V gene, CDR1 is MDHEN and CDR2 is SYDVKM. The CDR3 loop spans 13 amino acids. V shed 6 bases and J shed 7 bases, with 12 bases lying between them. CDR3 in amino acids: CASRLPGGEKLFF. The CDR3 nucleotides read TGTGCCAGCAGGCTACCGGGGGGTGAAAAACTGTTTTTT.

Only one count was recorded for this clone. The chain joins TRBV11-2 to TRBJ2-5; perhaps TRBD2 as D (6 bases). The CDR3 has 14 amino acids. V was clipped by 5 bases and J by 4 bases, with 14 bases between them. Germline assignment: CDR1 SGHAT and CDR2 FQNNGV. The CDR3 protein is CASSTGGARETQYF. CDR3 in DNA: TGTGCCAGCAGCACCGGGGGAGCGAGAGAGACCCAGTACTTC.

The chain links TRBV7-9 to TRBJ2-5, with 8 bases lining up with TRBD1. This CDR3 is built from 15 residues. CDR1 and CDR2 from the germline V gene are SEHNR and FQNEAQ (reference sequence). Germline trimming cut 5 bases from V and 5 bases from J; bases unmatched to any gene: 10. The CDR3 protein is CASSPTGVNGETQYF. The CDR3, as DNA: TGTGCCAGCAGCCCGACAGGGGTGAACGGGGAGACCCAGTACTTC.

The chain links TRBV7-6 to TRBJ2-7; tentatively, D is TRBD2 (5 bases). V was shortened by 5 bases and J by 5 bases, with 10 bases between the two germline ends. Germline values: CDR1 SGHVS, CDR2 FNYEAQ. The CDR3 contains 12 residues. CDR3 DNA: TGTGCCAGCAGCCCCGACGGGAACGAGCAGTACTTC. It specifies CASSPDGNEQYF. The full variable domain, its missing parts supplied by reference TRBV7-6 and TRBJ2-7, is GAGVSQSPRYKVTKRGQDVALRCDPISGHVSLYWYRQALGQGPEFLTYFNYEAQQDKSGLPNDRFSAERPEGSISTLTIQRTEQRDSAMYRCASSPDGNEQYFGPGTRLTVT.

This chain joins TRBV5-1 and TRBJ1-1; 7 bases fit TRBD1. The germline CDR1 and CDR2 sequences are SGHRS and YFSETQ. Trimming cost V 4 bases and J 11 bases; bases outside gene matches: 8. This CDR3 spans 12 amino acids. CDR3: CASSGRQGRAFF. As DNA, the CDR3 is TGCGCCAGCAGCGGCCGACAGGGAAGGGCTTTCTTT.

The chain uses TRBV5-8 and TRBJ2-3; D ambiguous. CDR3 length equals 16 residues. The ends were cut back, 4 bases at V and 0 bases at J, with 15 bases in the middle. Germline CDR1 reads SGHTS; CDR2 reads YDEGEE. The CDR3 reads CASSGVSDFSTDTQYF. The CDR3 bases are TGTGCCAGCAGCGGGGTATCCGATTTTAGCACAGATACGCAGTATTTT.

The CDR3 DNA is TGTGCCAGCTCACCGGGGCTTAAAGAGACCCAGTACTTC. The encoded protein is CASSPGLKETQYF. This chain connects TRBV18 to TRBJ2-5; D may be TRBD1 (5 bases). CDR1 is KGHSH, CDR2 LQKENI, per germline. The CDR3 runs 13 residues. Trimming took off 3 bases at V and 3 bases at J, with 8 bases between the two ends.

The chain recombines TRBV28 with TRBJ2-4, with TRBD2 matching 11 bases. The germline CDR1 and CDR2 sequences are MDHEN and SYDVKM. The CDR3 runs to 17 residues. The junction had 14 bases not matched to a gene; V was cut back by 6 bases and J by 7 bases. In DNA form, the CDR3 reads TGTGCCAGCAGCCTCAATAGCGGGAGGGCCGGGAGGAACATTCAGTACTTC. Its protein is CASSLNSGRAGRNIQYF.

V and J are TRBV6-6 and TRBJ1-5, with D possibly matching TRBD1 (6 bases). Deletions cut 6 bases from V and 7 bases from J, with 13 bases between. The germline gives CDR1 MNHNY, CDR2 SVGAGI (reference sequence). CDR3 length: 13 amino acids. CDR3 bases: TGTGCCAGCAGACTCACAGGGCTACAGCCCCAGCATTTT. This encodes CASRLTGLQPQHF.

The chain employs TRBV13 and TRBJ2-7, with D perhaps assigned TRBD1 or TRBD2 (6 bases each). Germline V gives CDR1 PRHDT, CDR2 FYEKMQ (reference sequence). Trimming left V 5 bases short and J 1 base short, with 15 bases between. The CDR3 sequence is 15 residues long. The CDR3: CASSPSQGRSYEQYF. CDR3 DNA sequence: TGTGCCAGCAGCCCATCCCAGGGGAGGTCCTACGAGCAGTACTTC.

The chain is built from TRBV7-2 and TRBJ2-6, with D possibly being TRBD2 (5 bases). The V gene lost 5 bases and the J gene lost 2 bases, with 13 bases spanning the gap. The CDR3 is 16 amino acids. From germline, CDR1 is SGHTA and CDR2 FQGNSA. This CDR3 is CASSVTTGTGANVLTF. The CDR3 DNA reads TGTGCCAGCAGCGTAACTACCGGGACTGGGGCCAACGTCCTGACTTTC.

The CDR3 reads CASSLVSGSSYNEQFF. CDR3 in DNA: TGTGCCAGCTCACTCGTTAGCGGGAGCTCCTACAATGAGCAGTTCTTC. V usage is TRBV18 and J usage is TRBJ2-1; the match to TRBD2 covers 9 bases. V dropped 4 bases and J dropped 0; count of bases not matched to a gene: 4. Germline V gene data show CDR1 as KGHSH and CDR2 as LQKENI. There are 16 residues in the CDR3.